This T cell receptor beta chain was captured by sequencing in a study of blood T cell repertoires in COVID-19. As for the study in general: There were acute and convalescent COVID-19 samples, and they came from the United States, Italy and Spain.

The protocol was immunoSEQ multiplex PCR, while the TCRdb copy is restricted to in-frame clones and leaves out a portion. The repertoire has 300,000 to 400,000 clones, roughly 90% of them found once; the top ten carry approximately 7.3%. The trim removed 5 bases at V and 6 bases at J, leaving 7 bases unmatched. The CDR3 length is 15 residues. Germline CDR1 reads KGHSH; CDR2 reads LQKENI. The clonotype was recovered from a woman between 65 and 79 years old with COVID-19, enrolled during active disease. The rearrangement uses TRBV18 and TRBJ2-1; 10 bases are a match to TRBD2. Sample: peripheral blood. CDR3: CASSVGAGGPNEQFF. The DNA for the CDR3 is TGTGCCAGCTCAGTCGGAGCGGGGGGGCCCAATGAGCAGTTCTTC. Filled out from reference TRBV18 and TRBJ2-1, the complete variable domain reads NAGVMQNPRHLVRRRGQEARLRCSPMKGHSHVYWYRQLPEEGLKFMVYLQKENIIDESGMPKERFSAEFPKEGPSILRIQQVVRGDSAAYFCASSVGAGGPNEQFFGPGTRLTVL.